These 20 T cell receptor beta chains came from one sample sequenced in a study of shared clonotypes between healthy human individuals. Repertoires were generated with immunoSEQ multiplex PCR, while TCRdb's copy carries only in-frame clones and drops some. The data hold a few hundred thousand clones, with 95% observed a single time. Terminally differentiated effector memory CD45RA+ cells were left out of the naive CD8 fraction, which was CD45RO-negative and positively selected for CCR7. Sequencing used naive CD8+ T cells sorted from blood. All receptors derive from a woman in her twenties or thirties in good health.

In the case of this clone: This specimen includes other DNA sequences encoding the same CDR3. V is TRBV5-1 and J is TRBJ2-7; no clear D. Germline loops: CDR1 SGHRS, CDR2 YFSETQ. This CDR3 contains 14 residues. The germline V and J ends were trimmed by 4 bases and 1 base, with 12 bases remaining between them. The CDR3, as DNA: TGCGCCAGCAGCCTATGGACGGATTCCTACGAGCAGTACTTC. Protein product: CASSLWTDSYEQYF.

V and J are TRBV28 and TRBJ1-4, with 8 bases matching TRBD1. This CDR3 comprises 14 residues. Germline V gives CDR1 MDHEN, CDR2 SYDVKM. V lost 10 bases and J lost 3; bases outside the gene matches: 7. CDR3 sequence (DNA): TGTGCCACAACCAAACAGGGGGCTAATGAAAAACTGTTTTTT. Translated, it gives CATTKQGANEKLFF.

This chain joins TRBV5-1 and TRBJ2-1; D is unresolved. The CDR3 is made up of 16 amino acids. Trimming removed 4 bases from V and 4 bases from J, with 18 bases in between. The V gene's germline CDR1 is SGHRS and CDR2 YFSETQ. The CDR3 here is CASSLGSWVKYNEQFF. CDR3 coding DNA: TGCGCCAGCAGCCTGGGCTCGTGGGTGAAATACAATGAGCAGTTCTTC. The full variable domain, rest sourced from reference TRBV5-1 and TRBJ2-1, is KAGVTQTPRYLIKTRGQQVTLSCSPISGHRSVSWYQQTPGQGLQFLFEYFSETQRNKGNFPGRFSGRQFSNSRSEMNVSTLELGDSALYLCASSLGSWVKYNEQFFGPGTRLTVL.

The V call is TRBV4-2, the J call TRBJ2-7; 7 bases match TRBD2. The CDR3 loop spans 15 amino acids. V was pared by 1 base and J by 1 base, with 4 bases of the junction left unmatched. Germline V gene sequence: CDR1 LGHNA, CDR2 YNFKEQ. CDR3 bases: TGTGCCAGCAGCCAAGGGAGGGGACTATCCTACGAGCAGTACTTC. Protein sequence: CASSQGRGLSYEQYF.

This chain joins TRBV10-1 and TRBJ1-5; D not certain. Per the germline V gene, CDR1 is WNHNN and CDR2 is SYGVQD (reference sequence). Trimming took 0 bases from V and 8 from J, leaving 8 bases between them. The CDR3 totals 13 residues. CDR3 region: CASSESMGKPQHF. The CDR3 DNA follows: TGCGCCAGCAGTGAGTCGATGGGGAAGCCCCAGCATTTT.

This clone was detected once. The chain employs TRBV4-1 and TRBJ2-7, with 8 nucleotides matching TRBD1. Germline assignment: CDR1 MGHRA and CDR2 YSYEKL. Trimming removed 2 bases from V and 5 bases from J; junction bases left unmatched: 8. The CDR3 is 15 amino acids. The CDR3 sequence: CASSQPGTGADEQYF. The CDR3 DNA follows: TGCGCCAGCAGCCAACCCGGGACAGGCGCGGACGAGCAGTACTTC.

The CDR3 nucleotides read TGTGCCAGCAGTTACAGGACAGGGGGCGATGGCTACACCTTC. It specifies CASSYRTGGDGYTF. This rearrangement joins TRBV6-6 to TRBJ1-2; 11 nucleotides agree with TRBD1. V trimming: 2 bases; J trimming: 6 bases; junction bases outside the gene matches: 2. Germline assignment: CDR1 MNHNY and CDR2 SVGAGI (reference sequence). CDR3 length: 14 amino acids.

V is TRBV4-1 and J is TRBJ2-5; 10 positions match TRBD1. CDR1 MGHRA and CDR2 YSYEKL come from the germline V gene. Trimming at V came to 8 bases and at J to 5 bases, leaving 14 bases not matched to a gene. There are 16 residues in the CDR3. CDR3 bases: TGCGCCAGCTCCCATTGGCCGACAGGGGGCTTGGAGACCCAGTACTTC. Encoded protein: CASSHWPTGGLETQYF.

The gene calls are TRBV27 and TRBJ2-7; 7 positions agree with TRBD2. With V trimmed by 0 bases and J by 0 bases, 5 bases remained unmatched. The germline CDR1 and CDR2 sequences are MNHEY and SMNVEV (reference sequence). The CDR3 has 16 residues. Written as DNA, the CDR3 is TGTGCCAGCAGTTTATCGAGCGGGACCTTCTCCTACGAGCAGTACTTC. It yields the protein CASSLSSGTFSYEQYF.

The chain has TRBV27 and TRBJ1-2, with a possible D match to TRBD1 (5 bases). V dropped 6 bases and J dropped 8 bases, with 13 bases sitting between them. This CDR3 spans 12 amino acids. Per the germline V gene, CDR1 is MNHEY and CDR2 is SMNVEV (reference sequence). The CDR3 bases are TGTGCCAGCAGCACAGACAGTGGCGGCTACACCTTC. The encoded protein is CASSTDSGGYTF.

Concerning this clone: Other DNA variants within this sample encode the same CDR3. This chain connects TRBV27 to TRBJ2-7, with 11 bases that match TRBD2. With V trimmed by 2 bases and J by 2 bases, 5 bases remained unmatched. CDR1 and CDR2 from the germline V gene are MNHEY and SMNVEV (reference sequence). There are 16 residues in the CDR3. CDR3 nucleotide sequence: TGTGCCAGCAGTTTAGTCTTAGCGGGAGGGCCCTACGAGCAGTACTTC. Amino acid sequence: CASSLVLAGGPYEQYF.

V gene TRBV29-1 combines with J gene TRBJ1-2, with TRBD1 matching 9 bases. The J segment lost 7 bases and the V segment lost 4 bases, leaving 13 bases of the junction unmatched. The V gene's germline CDR1 is SQVTM and CDR2 ANQGSEA. The CDR3 loop spans 15 amino acids. CDR3 protein: CSVVSADRGFGGYTF. CDR3 nucleotide sequence: TGCAGCGTTGTCTCTGCGGACAGGGGATTTGGTGGCTACACCTTC.

The chain recombines TRBV27 with TRBJ1-1; TRBD1 aligns across 9 bases. Germline lookup yields CDR1 MNHEY and CDR2 SMNVEV (reference sequence). V trimming: 5 bases; J trimming: 5 bases; junction bases outside the gene matches: 6. The CDR3 is 14 residues long. Written as DNA, the CDR3 is TGTGCCAGCAGTGGAACAGGGGGCGTGACTGAAGCTTTCTTT. Translating gives CASSGTGGVTEAFF.

This clone was seen more than once but under ten times. The rearrangement joins TRBV7-9 to TRBJ1-5, with D maybe TRBD1 (6 bases). The germline V and J ends were trimmed by 5 bases and 3 bases, with 11 bases remaining between them. The CDR3 spans 14 residues. Germline lookup yields CDR1 SEHNR and CDR2 FQNEAQ (reference sequence). CDR3 sequence (DNA): TGTGCCAGCAGCCGGACAGAGAACAATCAGCCCCAGCATTTT. Protein product: CASSRTENNQPQHF.

The V call is TRBV29-1, the J call TRBJ2-2; TRBD2 might be the D (6 bases). Trimming left V 7 bases short and J 9 bases short, with 18 bases between. The length of the CDR3 is 13 residues. Germline V gives CDR1 SQVTM, CDR2 ANQGSEA. This chain's CDR3 is CSADRDSSRELFF. The CDR3 DNA sequence: TGCAGCGCTGATAGGGACTCATCCAGGGAGCTGTTTTTT.

This chain links TRBV28 with TRBJ2-5; D unclear. Trimming pared 2 bases from V and 1 base from J, leaving 11 bases between. The CDR3 spans 15 residues. Germline V gene lookup returns CDR1 MDHEN and CDR2 SYDVKM. CDR3 protein: CASSLALDFQETQYF. The CDR3 DNA reads TGTGCCAGCAGTTTAGCTCTAGATTTCCAAGAGACCCAGTACTTC. Full variable domain (remainder filled in from reference TRBV28 and TRBJ2-5): DVKVTQSSRYLVKRTGEKVFLECVQDMDHENMFWYRQDPGLGLRLIYFSYDVKMKEKGDIPEGYSVSREKKERFSLILESASTNQTSMYLCASSLALDFQETQYFGPGTRLLVL.

The gene calls are TRBV19 and TRBJ1-1, with 7 bases lining up with TRBD1. There are 15 residues in the CDR3. CDR1 and CDR2 (germline): LNHDA, SQIVND (reference sequence). V lost 3 bases, J lost 4 bases, and 8 bases stayed unmatched. The CDR3 DNA is TGTGCCAGTAGTATCGCGGCAGGGGGGACCACTGAAGCTTTCTTT. Protein sequence: CASSIAAGGTTEAFF.

The CDR3 DNA reads as TGTGCCAGCAGTTACTCAGCCGGAGATCAGGGTGAAAAACTGTTTTTT. This encodes CASSYSAGDQGEKLFF. The chain joins TRBV6-5 to TRBJ1-4; maybe TRBD1 (5 bases). Looked up from germline, CDR1 is MNHEY and CDR2 is SVGAGI. The CDR3 consists of 16 residues. V shed 0 bases and J shed 7 bases, with 15 bases lying between them.

The chain uses TRBV27 and TRBJ2-1, with 9 bases matching TRBD1. Per the germline V gene, CDR1 is MNHEY and CDR2 is SMNVEV (reference sequence). This CDR3 is built from 15 residues. V trimming: 8 bases; J trimming: 8 bases; junction bases outside the gene matches: 13. The CDR3, as DNA: TGTGCCAGCGTGCCCCAGGACAGGGGAGGCCATGAGCAGTTCTTC. Protein: CASVPQDRGGHEQFF.

This sequence joins TRBV19 and TRBJ2-7; 7 nucleotides agree with TRBD2. This CDR3 has 13 residues. V was clipped by 4 bases and J by 7 bases; unmatched bases: 7. Germline V gene sequence: CDR1 LNHDA, CDR2 SQIVND (reference sequence). The CDR3 DNA follows: TGTGCCAGTAGTACTGCGGGAGCAGGAGAGCAGTACTTC. It codes for CASSTAGAGEQYF.